This T cell receptor (beta chain) was recovered during a study of response to subunit inactivated influenza vaccine. In its sample, this clonotype was seen many times. Its specificity is not known. Study conclusions and caveats: It was suggested by the authors that few new T cells are recruited by each seasonal influenza vaccination.

Germline CDR1 reads SQVTM; CDR2 reads ANQGSEA. The CDR3 has 15 amino acids. J was trimmed by 4 bases and V by 0 bases; bases with no gene match: 8. TCRdb processed the RT-PCR reads anew with MiXCR; each CDR3 protein has one entry. The data contain around 530,000 distinct CDR3 sequences, about 10% of them seen just once; the ten biggest clones take up about a tenth. Material: PBMCs from blood, obtained on the day of vaccination. The chain is built from TRBV29-1 and TRBJ2-7, with 8 bases matching TRBD1. This receptor was obtained from a man aged 50-60 years who received an inactivated influenza vaccine. In DNA, the CDR3 is TGCAGCGTTGAAGAACTTGGACAGGGTGGGTACGAGCAGTACTTC. As protein: CSVEELGQGGYEQYF.